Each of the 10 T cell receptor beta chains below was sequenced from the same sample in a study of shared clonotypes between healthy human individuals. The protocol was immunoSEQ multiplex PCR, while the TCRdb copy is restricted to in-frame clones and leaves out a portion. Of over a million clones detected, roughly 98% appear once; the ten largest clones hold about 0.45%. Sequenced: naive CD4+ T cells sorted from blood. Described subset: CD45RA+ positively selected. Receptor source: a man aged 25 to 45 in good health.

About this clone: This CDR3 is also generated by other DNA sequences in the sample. As DNA, the CDR3 is TGTGCCAGCTCACCTACGGGGAATCAGCCCCAGCATTTT. This codes for CASSPTGNQPQHF. The V and J genes are TRBV18 and TRBJ1-5; D ambiguous. This CDR3 spans 13 amino acids. Germline V gene sequence: CDR1 KGHSH, CDR2 LQKENI. Trimming removed 3 bases from V and 4 bases from J, with 7 bases in between.

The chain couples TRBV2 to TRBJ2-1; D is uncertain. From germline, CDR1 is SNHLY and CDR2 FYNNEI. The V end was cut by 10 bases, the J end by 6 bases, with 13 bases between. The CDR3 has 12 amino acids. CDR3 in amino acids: CANSLSFNEQFF. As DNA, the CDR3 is TGTGCCAACTCACTAAGTTTCAATGAGCAGTTCTTC.

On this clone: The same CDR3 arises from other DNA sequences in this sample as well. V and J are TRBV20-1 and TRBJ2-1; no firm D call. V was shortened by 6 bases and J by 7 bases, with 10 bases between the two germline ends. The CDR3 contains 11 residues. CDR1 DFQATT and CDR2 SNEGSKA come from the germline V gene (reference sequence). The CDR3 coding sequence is TGCAGTGCCCCTAGAAATAATGAGCAGTTCTTC. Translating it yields CSAPRNNEQFF.

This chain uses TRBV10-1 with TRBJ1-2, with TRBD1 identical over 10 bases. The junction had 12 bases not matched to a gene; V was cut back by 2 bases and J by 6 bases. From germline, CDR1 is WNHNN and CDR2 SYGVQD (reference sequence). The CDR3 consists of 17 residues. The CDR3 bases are TGCGCCAGCAGTGAGACGAGGAATCCGGGACAGGGGAATGGCTACACCTTC. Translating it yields CASSETRNPGQGNGYTF.

The CDR3 DNA is TGTGCCAGCAGGGCAGCTTATAGCAATCAGCCCCAGCATTTT. Amino acids: CASRAAYSNQPQHF. The V call is TRBV27, the J call TRBJ1-5; D is ambiguous. V lost 6 bases to trimming and J lost 0 bases, with 9 bases between them. The CDR3 has 14 residues. Per germline, CDR1 MNHEY and CDR2 SMNVEV (reference sequence).

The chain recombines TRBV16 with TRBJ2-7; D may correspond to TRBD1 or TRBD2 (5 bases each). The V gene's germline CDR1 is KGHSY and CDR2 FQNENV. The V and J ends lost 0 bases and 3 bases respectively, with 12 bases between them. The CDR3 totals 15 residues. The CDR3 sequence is CASSQSFEGNYEQYF. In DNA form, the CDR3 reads TGTGCCAGCAGCCAATCATTTGAGGGGAACTACGAGCAGTACTTC.

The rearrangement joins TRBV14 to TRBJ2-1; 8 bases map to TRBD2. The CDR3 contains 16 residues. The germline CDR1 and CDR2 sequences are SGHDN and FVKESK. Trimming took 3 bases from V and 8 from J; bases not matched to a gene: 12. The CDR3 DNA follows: TGTGCCAGCAGCCAGGGCGGAAGCGGGAGAGGGCATGAGCAGTTCTTC. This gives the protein CASSQGGSGRGHEQFF.

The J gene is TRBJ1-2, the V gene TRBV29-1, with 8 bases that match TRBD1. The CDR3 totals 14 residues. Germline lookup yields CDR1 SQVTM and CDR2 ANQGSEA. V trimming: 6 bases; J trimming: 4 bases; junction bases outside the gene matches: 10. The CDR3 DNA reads TGCAGCGTGGACAGGGCTAGGAAAGTCTATGGCTACACCTTC. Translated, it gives CSVDRARKVYGYTF.

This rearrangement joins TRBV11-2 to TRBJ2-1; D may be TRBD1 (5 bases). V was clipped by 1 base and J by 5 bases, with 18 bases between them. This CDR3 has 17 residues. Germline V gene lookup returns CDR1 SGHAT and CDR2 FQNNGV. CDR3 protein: CASSLVKGPGWNNEQFF. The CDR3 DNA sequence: TGTGCCAGCAGCTTAGTAAAGGGGCCAGGGTGGAACAATGAGCAGTTCTTC.

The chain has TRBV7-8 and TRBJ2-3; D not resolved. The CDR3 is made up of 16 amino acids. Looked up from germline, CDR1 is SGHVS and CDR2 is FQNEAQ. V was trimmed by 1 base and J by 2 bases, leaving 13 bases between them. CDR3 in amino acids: CASSLGGGTFTDTQYF. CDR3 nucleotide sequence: TGTGCCAGCAGCTTAGGAGGCGGTACTTTCACAGATACGCAGTATTTT.